This passage covers 2 T cell receptor beta chains from one sample sequenced in a study of T cells in Graves' hyperthyroidism and ophthalmopathy. Amplified TCR beta CDR3 regions derived from RNA transcripts. The HTBI primer set drove a first-round RT-PCR of the TCR CDR3. TCRdb reprocessed the multiplex PCR reads via MiXCR and lists one record per CDR3 protein. The table records 500,000 to 600,000 distinct CDR3 sequences, over 15% of them present only once. Sequencing used blood. Source of these receptors: a woman in her late teens or twenties with Graves' hyperthyroidism.

The gene calls are TRBV9 and TRBJ2-7, with a possible D match to TRBD2 (7 bases). V lost 0 bases, J lost 5 bases, and 15 bases lay in between. The CDR3 is 15 residues long. Germline V gene lookup returns CDR1 SGDLS and CDR2 YYNGEE. CDR3: CASSVGGGLEDEQYF. The DNA for the CDR3 is TGTGCCAGCAGCGTAGGGGGGGGCCTAGAGGACGAGCAGTACTTC.

At least ten counts were recorded for this clonotype. The chain joins TRBV6-2 or TRBV6-3 to TRBJ2-1; D possibly corresponds to TRBD1 (8 bases). The V gene's germline CDR1 is MNHEY and CDR2 SVGEGT. The CDR3 loop spans 16 amino acids. The germline V and J ends were trimmed by 5 bases and 5 bases, with 19 bases remaining between them. The CDR3 sequence is CASSHYRGTTDNEQFF. CDR3 nucleotides: TGTGCCAGCAGTCACTACAGGGGGACTACCGACAATGAGCAGTTCTTC.